The clone carrying this T cell receptor (beta chain) was observed a handful of times. CDR1 and CDR2 (germline): MNHEY, SMNVEV (reference sequence). The ends were cut back, 6 bases at V and 2 bases at J, with 10 bases in the middle. CDR3 length: 14 amino acids. These data come from a study of cytotoxic CD8 clonotypes in ibrutinib-treated CLL. As for the study in general: Following a median roughly 12 months of treatment, with a range of 6 to 36, response samples were taken.

Assay used: immunoSEQ multiplex PCR; TCRdb lists only in-frame clones, some missing. The table has some 98,000 clones, 60% to 80% seen once. This chain joins TRBV27 and TRBJ2-2; D is ambiguous. This sample comprised PBMCs, obtained after 12 months of ibrutinib treatment. The TCR sequence derives from a human donor with chronic lymphocytic leukemia. The CDR3 region has the DNA TGTGCCAGCAGGAGTAGGTTTAACACCGGGGAGCTGTTTTTT. Protein: CASRSRFNTGELFF.